The 9 T cell receptor beta chains listed next were all sequenced from one sample in a study of blood T cell repertoires in COVID-19. Clones were read by immunoSEQ multiplex PCR, and TCRdb kept only the in-frame ones, dropping some. The sample shows approximately 250,000 clones, around 84% of them seen only once. Sequencing was done on a sample of PBMCs or T cells enriched from blood (not recorded which). The source is a man aged 25-40 years with acute COVID-19.

The rearrangement joins TRBV6-2 or TRBV6-3 to TRBJ2-3; 11 bases are shared with TRBD2. The V segment lost 2 bases and the J segment 5 bases; nucleotides outside the gene matches: 12. This CDR3 is 18 amino acids long. CDR1 is MNHEY, CDR2 SVGEGT, per germline. CDR3 sequence: CASSYRFGTSGRGDTQYF. The CDR3 nucleotides read TGTGCCAGCAGTTACCGTTTTGGGACTAGCGGTAGAGGAGATACGCAGTATTTT.

This chain joins TRBV6-2 or TRBV6-3 and TRBJ2-3; TRBD1 is a possible D gene (6 bases). V was shortened by 9 bases and J by 8 bases, with 15 bases between the two germline ends. This CDR3 region has 12 residues. Per germline, CDR1 MNHEY and CDR2 SVGEGT. The chain's CDR3 is CASSGGARTQYF. The CDR3 DNA sequence: TGTGCCAGTAGTGGGGGCGCGCGTACGCAGTATTTT.

This clone occurred once. The CDR3 sequence: CASSYSGRGRNTEAFF. In DNA, the CDR3 is TGTGCCAGCAGTTACTCCGGGAGAGGGCGGAACACTGAAGCTTTCTTT. The chain has TRBV6-5 and TRBJ1-1, with D unclear. Trimming stripped 0 bases from V and 1 base from J, with 12 bases between. The CDR3 contains 16 residues. In germline, CDR1 is MNHEY, CDR2 SVGAGI.

V gene TRBV27 combines with J gene TRBJ2-1; 8 nucleotides match TRBD2. The germline CDR1 and CDR2 sequences are MNHEY and SMNVEV (reference sequence). The V segment lost 2 bases and the J segment 5 bases; nucleotides outside the gene matches: 2. CDR3 length: 14 amino acids. In nucleotides, the CDR3 is TGTGCCAGCAGTTTACTAGCGGGTAACAATGAGCAGTTCTTC. Its translation is CASSLLAGNNEQFF.

This clone was seen only once. The rearrangement joins TRBV9 to TRBJ1-6; no clear D. The CDR3 is made up of 15 amino acids. Germline-derived CDR1 and CDR2 are SGDLS and YYNGEE. Trimming took 0 bases from V and 7 from J, leaving 11 bases between them. The CDR3 sequence is CASSVVGGRNSPLHF. CDR3 nucleotide sequence: TGTGCCAGCAGCGTAGTGGGAGGCCGGAATTCACCCCTCCACTTT.

The chain has TRBV2 and TRBJ2-1; D is possibly TRBD2 (5 bases). Per the germline V gene, CDR1 is SNHLY and CDR2 is FYNNEI. This CDR3 is 13 amino acids long. Trimming took 10 bases from V and 5 from J, leaving 15 bases between them. CDR3 coding DNA: TGTGCCATTCACCAAGCGGAAGACAATGAGCAGTTCTTC. Protein product: CAIHQAEDNEQFF.

This clone was recorded once. The rearrangement joins TRBV19 to TRBJ2-3, with D tentatively TRBD1 (6 bases). Germline V lookup: CDR1 LNHDA, CDR2 SQIVND (reference sequence). The ends were cut back, 4 bases at V and 0 bases at J, with 8 bases in the middle. This CDR3 contains 14 residues. The CDR3 is CASSRGQSTDTQYF. CDR3 in DNA: TGTGCCAGTAGTAGAGGACAGAGCACAGATACGCAGTATTTT.

This chain links TRBV9 with TRBJ1-1; D gene uncertain. Deletions cut 3 bases from V and 0 bases from J, with 9 bases between. Germline CDR1 SGDLS, CDR2 YYNGEE. The CDR3 runs to 14 residues. CDR3 residues: CASSANTMNTEAFF. The CDR3 region has the DNA TGTGCCAGCAGCGCTAATACTATGAACACTGAAGCTTTCTTT.

This chain uses TRBV6-5 with TRBJ1-1, with a tentative D call TRBD1 (6 bases). Germline values: CDR1 MNHEY, CDR2 SVGAGI. Trimming pared 2 bases from V and 2 bases from J, leaving 9 bases between. This CDR3 region has 14 residues. The CDR3 is CASSYPGVNTEAFF. The DNA of the CDR3 is TGTGCCAGCAGTTACCCAGGGGTTAACACTGAAGCTTTCTTT.